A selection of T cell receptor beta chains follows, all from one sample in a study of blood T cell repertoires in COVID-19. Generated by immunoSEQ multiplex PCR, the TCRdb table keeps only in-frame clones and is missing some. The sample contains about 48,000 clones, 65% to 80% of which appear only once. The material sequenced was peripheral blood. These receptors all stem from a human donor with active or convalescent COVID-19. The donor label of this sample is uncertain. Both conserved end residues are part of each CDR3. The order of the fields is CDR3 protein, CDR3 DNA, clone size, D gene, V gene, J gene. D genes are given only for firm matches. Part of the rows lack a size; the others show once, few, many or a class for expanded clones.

cdr3_aa: CASRAGGSNQPQHF
cdr3_nt: TGTGCCAGCAGGGCAGGGGGAAGCAATCAGCCCCAGCATTTT
clone_size: NA
d_call: TRBD1
v_call: TRBV28
j_call: TRBJ1-5

cdr3_aa: CASTALGQRYTGELFF
cdr3_nt: TGTGCCAGCACCGCCCTGGGACAACGCTACACCGGGGAGCTGTTTTTT
clone_size: NA
d_call: NA
v_call: TRBV11-3
j_call: TRBJ2-2

cdr3_aa: CASRSSGAQYF
cdr3_nt: TGTGCCAGCAGGAGTAGTGGAGCGCAGTATTTT
clone_size: NA
d_call: NA
v_call: TRBV2
j_call: TRBJ2-3

cdr3_aa: CATSRDIGGYEQYF
cdr3_nt: TGTGCCACCAGCAGAGATATAGGCGGCTACGAGCAGTACTTC
clone_size: NA
d_call: NA
v_call: TRBV15
j_call: TRBJ2-7

cdr3_aa: CATSGTEKNTIYF
cdr3_nt: TGCGCCACCAGTGGCACTGAAAAAAACACCATATATTTT
clone_size: NA
d_call: NA
v_call: TRBV24-1
j_call: TRBJ1-3

cdr3_aa: CASSRTQGAGGGYTF
cdr3_nt: TGTGCCAGCAGCCGAACACAGGGGGCAGGCGGTGGCTACACCTTC
clone_size: NA
d_call: TRBD1
v_call: TRBV3-1/TRBV3-2
j_call: TRBJ1-2

cdr3_aa: CASSYSKQAAEAFF
cdr3_nt: TGTGCCAGCAGTTACTCGAAGCAGGCCGCTGAAGCTTTCTTT
clone_size: NA
d_call: NA
v_call: TRBV6-5
j_call: TRBJ1-1

cdr3_aa: CASSPTTGGFNEQFF
cdr3_nt: TGTGCCAGCAGCCCCACGACAGGGGGCTTCAATGAGCAGTTCTTC
clone_size: NA
d_call: TRBD1
v_call: TRBV7-8
j_call: TRBJ2-1

cdr3_aa: CASSVGAGRAFDGYTF
cdr3_nt: TGCGCCAGCAGCGTCGGGGCGGGGAGGGCGTTTGATGGCTACACCTTC
clone_size: NA
d_call: NA
v_call: TRBV5-1
j_call: TRBJ1-2

cdr3_aa: CSVERSSGANVLTF
cdr3_nt: TGCAGCGTTGAAAGGAGCTCTGGGGCCAACGTCCTGACTTTC
clone_size: NA
d_call: NA
v_call: TRBV29-1
j_call: TRBJ2-6

cdr3_aa: CASCLGTSGSWEQFF
cdr3_nt: TGTGCTAGCTGCCTCGGGACTAGCGGGAGTTGGGAGCAGTTCTTC
clone_size: NA
d_call: TRBD2
v_call: TRBV12-5
j_call: TRBJ2-1

cdr3_aa: CASSSPGQAYEQYF
cdr3_nt: TGTGCCAGCTCAAGCCCGGGACAGGCCTACGAGCAGTACTTC
clone_size: NA
d_call: TRBD1
v_call: TRBV18
j_call: TRBJ2-7

cdr3_aa: CASSIDIAGEDEQFF
cdr3_nt: TGTGCCAGTAGTATAGATATAGCGGGAGAAGATGAGCAGTTCTTC
clone_size: once
d_call: TRBD2
v_call: TRBV19
j_call: TRBJ2-1

cdr3_aa: CASSLSGGGYTEAFF
cdr3_nt: TGTGCCAGCAGCTTGTCAGGGGGCGGGTACACTGAAGCTTTCTTT
clone_size: NA
d_call: TRBD1
v_call: TRBV7-2
j_call: TRBJ1-1

cdr3_aa: CARRKTSGSLTGELFF
cdr3_nt: TGTGCCAGGCGCAAAACTAGCGGGAGCTTGACCGGGGAGCTGTTTTTT
clone_size: NA
d_call: TRBD2
v_call: TRBV25-1
j_call: TRBJ2-2

cdr3_aa: CASSYKRGTDTQYF
cdr3_nt: TGTGCCAGCAGTTACAAGCGGGGCACAGATACGCAGTATTTT
clone_size: once
d_call: NA
v_call: TRBV6-5
j_call: TRBJ2-3

cdr3_aa: CAWSVWAAREKLFF
cdr3_nt: TGTGCCTGGAGTGTATGGGCAGCAAGGGAAAAACTGTTTTTT
clone_size: NA
d_call: NA
v_call: TRBV30
j_call: TRBJ1-4

cdr3_aa: CASSLDRRAVSTEAFF
cdr3_nt: TGCGCCAGCAGCTTGGACAGGAGGGCCGTGTCCACTGAAGCTTTCTTT
clone_size: NA
d_call: NA
v_call: TRBV5-1
j_call: TRBJ1-1

cdr3_aa: CATSPNPGFSYNEQFF
cdr3_nt: TGTGCCACCAGTCCGAACCCAGGTTTCTCCTACAATGAGCAGTTCTTC
clone_size: once
d_call: NA
v_call: TRBV24-1
j_call: TRBJ2-1

cdr3_aa: CASRSRGAYTGELFF
cdr3_nt: TGTGCCAGCAGGAGCAGGGGAGCGTACACCGGGGAGCTGTTTTTT
clone_size: NA
d_call: NA
v_call: TRBV27
j_call: TRBJ2-2

cdr3_aa: CASSSPNRETDTQYF
cdr3_nt: TGTGCCAGCAGTTCACCGAACCGGGAGACAGATACGCAGTATTTT
clone_size: few
d_call: NA
v_call: TRBV28
j_call: TRBJ2-3

cdr3_aa: CASRMTGSRGAAQEYLRYGYTF
cdr3_nt: TGTGCAAGTCGCATGACTGGTAGCAGGGGAGCAGCGCAGGAGTATCTTCGCTATGGCTACACCTTC
clone_size: NA
d_call: NA
v_call: TRBV12-2
j_call: TRBJ1-2

cdr3_aa: CASSIEGARNGANVLTF
cdr3_nt: TGTGCCAGTAGTATAGAGGGGGCTAGAAATGGGGCCAACGTCCTGACTTTC
clone_size: NA
d_call: NA
v_call: TRBV19
j_call: TRBJ2-6

cdr3_aa: CASSPWDGGLGETQYF
cdr3_nt: TGTGCCAGCTCACCATGGGACGGGGGGCTCGGAGAGACCCAGTACTTC
clone_size: NA
d_call: NA
v_call: TRBV18
j_call: TRBJ2-5

cdr3_aa: CASSDLYEQYF
cdr3_nt: TGTGCCAGCAGTGACCTATACGAGCAGTACTTC
clone_size: once
d_call: NA
v_call: TRBV6-1
j_call: TRBJ2-7

cdr3_aa: CASSTFGTAVHEQYF
cdr3_nt: TGTGCCAGCAGTACCTTCGGGACAGCTGTCCACGAGCAGTACTTC
clone_size: NA
d_call: TRBD1
v_call: TRBV28
j_call: TRBJ2-7

cdr3_aa: CASSSSGSPGNEQFF
cdr3_nt: TGTGCCAGCAGCTCGAGCGGGAGCCCCGGGAATGAGCAGTTCTTC
clone_size: once
d_call: TRBD2
v_call: TRBV11-1
j_call: TRBJ2-1

cdr3_aa: CASTPTGSYEQYF
cdr3_nt: TGTGCCAGCACCCCGACGGGATCCTACGAGCAGTACTTC
clone_size: NA
d_call: NA
v_call: TRBV5-5
j_call: TRBJ2-7

cdr3_aa: CASSFQGVEKLFF
cdr3_nt: TGTGCCAGCAGCTTTCAAGGGGTCGAAAAACTGTTTTTT
clone_size: NA
d_call: NA
v_call: TRBV3-1/TRBV3-2
j_call: TRBJ1-4

cdr3_aa: CASSSLRTSGINEQFF
cdr3_nt: TGTGCCAGCAGTTCCCTCCGGACTAGCGGGATTAATGAGCAGTTCTTC
clone_size: NA
d_call: TRBD2
v_call: TRBV27
j_call: TRBJ2-1

cdr3_aa: CASSISAGRTGELFF
cdr3_nt: TGTGCCAGTAGTATATCGGCAGGGAGGACCGGGGAGCTGTTTTTT
clone_size: once
d_call: NA
v_call: TRBV19
j_call: TRBJ2-2

cdr3_aa: CASRETGAGSPLHF
cdr3_nt: TGTGCCAGCAGGGAAACAGGGGCGGGATCACCCCTCCACTTT
clone_size: few
d_call: TRBD1
v_call: TRBV3-1/TRBV3-2
j_call: TRBJ1-6

cdr3_aa: CASSNRGGEAFF
cdr3_nt: TGTGCCAGCAGTAACAGGGGTGGTGAAGCTTTCTTT
clone_size: NA
d_call: TRBD1
v_call: TRBV28
j_call: TRBJ1-1

cdr3_aa: CASSTLTGNTEAFF
cdr3_nt: TGTGCCAGCAGCACCTTAACAGGGAACACTGAAGCTTTCTTT
clone_size: few
d_call: NA
v_call: TRBV9
j_call: TRBJ1-1

cdr3_aa: CASSYQGLAGFNEQFF
cdr3_nt: TGCGCCAGCAGCTATCAGGGACTAGCGGGCTTCAATGAGCAGTTCTTC
clone_size: NA
d_call: TRBD2
v_call: TRBV5-1
j_call: TRBJ2-1

cdr3_aa: CASSIQGRLAEAFF
cdr3_nt: TGTGCCAGTAGTATTCAGGGGCGCTTGGCTGAAGCTTTCTTT
clone_size: once
d_call: NA
v_call: TRBV19
j_call: TRBJ1-1

cdr3_aa: CASSQLAQGSGYEQYF
cdr3_nt: TGTGCCAGCAGCCAGCTAGCCCAGGGGAGCGGATACGAGCAGTACTTC
clone_size: NA
d_call: NA
v_call: TRBV4-2
j_call: TRBJ2-7